A single sample is the source of the 17 T cell receptor beta chains below, sequenced in a study of monozygotic twins with cystic fibrosis. The method was immunoSEQ multiplex PCR; TCRdb's version includes in-frame clones alone and lacks a portion of them. This sample has some 35,000 clones; roughly 66% occur once, and the top ten carry around 0.78%. Sequenced: blood. The receptors were gathered from a girl aged 5-17 years with cystic fibrosis.

This clone was detected only a few times. This sequence joins TRBV4-3 and TRBJ1-3; D possibly corresponds to TRBD1 (5 bases). Trimming cost V 0 bases and J 2 bases, with 8 bases left between them. Germline V gives CDR1 LGHNA, CDR2 YSLEER. The CDR3 has 15 residues. In DNA form, the CDR3 reads TGCGCCAGCAGCCAAGAAAGGGGCCCTGGAAACACCATATATTTT. This translates into CASSQERGPGNTIYF.

The rearrangement joins TRBV4-3 to TRBJ2-7; D may be TRBD2 (6 bases). V gave up 4 bases and J gave up 3 bases, with 19 bases separating them. Germline V lookup: CDR1 LGHNA, CDR2 YSLEER. The CDR3 totals 16 residues. The CDR3 here is CASSPDPGLGVYEQYF. CDR3 coding DNA: TGCGCCAGCAGCCCCGACCCGGGACTGGGGGTCTACGAGCAGTACTTC.

The chain links TRBV7-9 to TRBJ2-5; no clear D. V lost 5 bases and J 5 bases, leaving 6 bases between the germline ends. Germline-derived CDR1 and CDR2 are SEHNR and FQNEAQ (reference sequence). This CDR3 comprises 11 residues. In DNA, the CDR3 is TGTGCCAGCAGCCCCCGGGAGACCCAGTACTTC. This gives the protein CASSPRETQYF.

V is TRBV7-2 and J is TRBJ2-7, with 10 bases matching TRBD2. The CDR3 is 15 amino acids. V shed 2 bases, J shed 2 bases, and the junction held 3 bases outside the gene matches. Per germline, CDR1 SGHTA and CDR2 FQGNSA. The CDR3 reads CASSLKLAGPYEQYV. The DNA for the CDR3 is TGTGCCAGCAGCTTAAAACTAGCGGGACCCTACGAGCAGTACGTC.

The chain carries TRBV7-9 and TRBJ1-4; D gene uncertain. V lost 8 bases and J lost 6, with 7 bases in between. Germline CDR1 and CDR2: SEHNR and FQNEAQ (reference sequence). The CDR3 has 11 residues. CDR3 bases: TGTGCCAGCTCTCAGGATGAAAAACTGTTTTTT. Its translation: CASSQDEKLFF. The full variable domain, in which reference TRBV7-9 and TRBJ1-4 provide the parts outside the CDR3, is DTGVSQNPRHKITKRGQNVTFRCDPISEHNRLYWYRQTLGQGPEFLTYFQNEAQLEKSRLLSDRFSAERPKGSFSTLEIQRTEQGDSAMYLCASSQDEKLFFGSGTQLSVL.

This chain connects TRBV11-2 to TRBJ2-7; D gene uncertain. Per the germline V gene, CDR1 is SGHAT and CDR2 is FQNNGV. This CDR3 contains 11 residues. V lost 6 bases and J 6 bases, leaving 9 bases between the germline ends. For the CDR3, the DNA is TGTGCCAGCAGTTTTCTAGGCGAGCAGTACGTC. It codes for CASSFLGEQYV.

This clone was detected a few times. The chain carries TRBV27 and TRBJ2-7; 9 nucleotides align to TRBD2. Germline V lookup: CDR1 MNHEY, CDR2 SMNVEV (reference sequence). CDR3 length equals 14 residues. After removal of 5 bases from V and 4 bases from J, the junction contained 6 bases not matched to a gene. The CDR3 nucleotides are TGTGCCAGCAGTCTTAGCGGGAGTAAGTACGAGCAGTACTTC. This sequence encodes CASSLSGSKYEQYF.

The gene calls are TRBV7-2 and TRBJ2-5; D remains unclear. CDR1 is SGHTA, CDR2 FQGNSA, per germline. The CDR3 totals 13 residues. Deletions cut 2 bases from V and 5 bases from J, with 9 bases between. The CDR3 protein is CASSLLGGETQYF. The CDR3, as DNA: TGTGCCAGCAGCTTATTGGGTGGGGAGACCCAGTACTTC.

CDR3 nucleotide sequence: TGTGCCAGCAGTCCCGCCGTCCACTGGGCCTACGAGCAGTACGTC. It yields the protein CASSPAVHWAYEQYV. The V gene is TRBV6-5, the J gene TRBJ2-7; D unclear. The CDR3 runs to 15 residues. Germline lookup yields CDR1 MNHEY and CDR2 SVGAGI. With 5 bases removed from V and 2 bases from J, the gap between germline ends came to 16 bases.

The rearrangement links TRBV29-1 to TRBJ2-5; TRBD1 might be the D (6 bases). V was pared by 7 bases and J by 5 bases, with 14 bases between. Per germline, CDR1 SQVTM and CDR2 ANQGSEA. This CDR3 is built from 12 residues. The CDR3 reads CSARDRIETQYF. In DNA, the CDR3 is TGCAGCGCCCGCGACAGGATTGAGACCCAGTACTTC.

This sequence joins TRBV5-5 and TRBJ2-1; TRBD2 is a possible D gene (5 bases). From germline, CDR1 is SGHKS and CDR2 YYEKEE (reference sequence). The V and J ends lost 3 bases and 12 bases respectively, with 19 bases between them. This CDR3 contains 14 residues. In nucleotides, the CDR3 is TGTGCCAGCAGCTCACGGACGTCGGGGATTTGGCAGTTCTTC. Amino acids: CASSSRTSGIWQFF.

V is TRBV9 and J is TRBJ2-1, with 8 nucleotides matching TRBD2. The V and J ends lost 2 bases and 8 bases, in that order; junction bases with no gene match: 6. Germline V gene sequence: CDR1 SGDLS, CDR2 YYNGEE. The CDR3 sequence is 14 residues long. CDR3 DNA: TGTGCCAGCAGCGTCGGGACTAGTAGGCATGAGCAGTTCTTC. It yields the protein CASSVGTSRHEQFF.

The rearrangement joins TRBV7-2 to TRBJ2-5; D is unclear. The CDR3 has 12 amino acids. The germline V and J ends were trimmed by 5 bases and 7 bases, with 11 bases remaining between them. Germline CDR1 and CDR2: SGHTA and FQGNSA. CDR3 DNA: TGTGCCAGCAGCCCGGACGGGCGGACCCAGTACTTC. This translates into CASSPDGRTQYF.

This clone was seen a handful of times. This sequence joins TRBV27 and TRBJ2-7, with a tentative D call TRBD1 (5 bases). V lost 5 bases and J lost 4, with 9 bases in between. CDR3 length: 12 amino acids. Germline loops: CDR1 MNHEY, CDR2 SMNVEV (reference sequence). The CDR3 nucleotides read TGTGCCAGCAGTCCCCCAGGGTACGAGCAGTACGTC. Its translation is CASSPPGYEQYV.

The rearrangement joins TRBV5-1 to TRBJ2-1; tentatively, D is TRBD1 or TRBD2 (8 bases each). Germline V gives CDR1 SGHRS, CDR2 YFSETQ. There are 16 residues in the CDR3. The V end lost 8 bases, the J end lost 7 bases, and 25 bases lay between the germline ends. CDR3 protein: CASGQGAGEGQNEQFF. CDR3 sequence (DNA): TGCGCCAGTGGACAGGGAGCGGGAGAGGGGCAGAATGAGCAGTTCTTC.

The chain recombines TRBV28 with TRBJ2-1; 13 bases align to TRBD2. J gave up 0 bases and V 7 bases, and 9 bases lay outside the gene matches. Germline CDR1 is MDHEN and CDR2 is SYDVKM. The CDR3 is 18 residues long. The CDR3 spells CASTLGLAGRGSYNEQFF. The CDR3, as DNA: TGTGCCAGCACCCTGGGACTAGCGGGACGGGGCTCCTACAATGAGCAGTTCTTC.

The rearrangement uses TRBV2 and TRBJ1-5; 8 bases agree with TRBD1. This CDR3 has 15 amino acids. V lost 3 bases, J lost 6 bases, and 7 bases stayed unmatched. Germline V gene lookup returns CDR1 SNHLY and CDR2 FYNNEI. The CDR3 DNA reads TGTGCCAGCAGTGACTCAGGGGGCGCGGGTCAGCCCCAGCATTTT. This gives the protein CASSDSGGAGQPQHF.